These T cell receptor beta chains were read from a single sample in a study of shared clonotypes between healthy human individuals. Assay: immunoSEQ multiplex PCR; the TCRdb copy retains only in-frame clones and omits some. The sample lists some 500,000 clones, less than 96% occurring once. The sample was naive CD4+ T cells sorted from blood. Receptor source: a woman aged 30 to 39 in good health. Both conserved end residues are part of each CDR3. The size entry is marked missing in some rows and otherwise reads once, few, many or a size class.

j_call,v_call,cdr3_length,clone_size,cdr3_aa
TRBJ1-1,TRBV11-2,14,NA,CASSRGQNPTEAFF
TRBJ2-7,TRBV7-2,16,NA,CASSLVASGRRGEQYF
TRBJ2-7,TRBV5-1,13,NA,CASSLDSYYEQYF
TRBJ2-1,TRBV27,15,NA,CASSLSLASGNEQFF
TRBJ2-1,TRBV27,16,NA,CASSLRDRGTYNEQFF
TRBJ2-2,TRBV21-1,15,NA,CASSNKGRNTGELFF
TRBJ1-1,TRBV27,15,NA,CASSNSGTASTEAFF
TRBJ1-6,TRBV5-1,13,NA,CASSLAVYSPLHF
TRBJ2-7,TRBV18,12,NA,CASSRTSSEQYF
TRBJ2-2,TRBV28,16,NA,CASSARTSGSYGELFF
TRBJ1-5,TRBV29-1,13,NA,CSVKTRSNQPQHF
TRBJ1-2,TRBV6-5,16,NA,CASSSDPSAFGYGYTF
TRBJ2-7,TRBV28,14,NA,CASSLQLAPYEQYF
TRBJ1-4,TRBV18,14,NA,CASSPYDDFEKLFF
TRBJ2-1,TRBV2,17,NA,CASRIWGGTRGGNEQFF
TRBJ1-5,TRBV7-8,15,NA,CASSEGEMSNQPQHF
TRBJ2-1,TRBV11-3,15,NA,CASSPSGSSYNEQFF
TRBJ2-2,TRBV6-1,15,once,CASSRWSANTGELFF
TRBJ2-3,TRBV12-2,13,once,CASRSRGFDTQYF
TRBJ1-4,TRBV6-1,12,NA,CASTQGREKLFF
TRBJ2-7,TRBV15,15,NA,CATSRGIAGSYEQYF
TRBJ2-3,TRBV19,16,NA,CASSVTGGDFTDTQYF
TRBJ2-5,TRBV2,15,NA,CASSGVDGLLETQYF
TRBJ2-7,TRBV10-2,14,once,CASSGISGSYEQYF
TRBJ2-7,TRBV15,15,NA,CATSRGRTGTYEQYF
TRBJ2-5,TRBV5-1,14,NA,CASSLMTNQETQYF
TRBJ1-3,TRBV28,16,NA,CASRSRAWGWGNTIYF
TRBJ2-2,TRBV5-1,14,NA,CASSSLAGAGELFF
TRBJ2-5,TRBV9,15,NA,CASSGRQGRQETQYF
TRBJ2-3,TRBV29-1,14,NA,CSETGTGLGDTQYF
TRBJ2-7,TRBV13,14,NA,CASSSTSGGLKQYF
TRBJ2-7,TRBV5-1,16,NA,CASSLEGNPLNYEQYF
TRBJ1-1,TRBV2,15,NA,CASSDGAGEVTEAFF
TRBJ2-3,TRBV5-1,13,NA,CASSQVGTDTQYF
TRBJ1-5,TRBV30,15,NA,CAWSTAILRGQPQHF
TRBJ2-5,TRBV10-3,14,NA,CAISESRLMETQYF
TRBJ2-7,TRBV19,14,NA,CASNNGDYSYEQYF
TRBJ2-7,TRBV5-1,17,NA,CASSRVGSGRGVYEQYF
TRBJ2-2,TRBV5-1,18,NA,CASSLESSGAANTGELFF
TRBJ2-5,TRBV11-2,19,NA,CASSPQVGLAGGRQETQYF
TRBJ2-1,TRBV28,13,NA,CASSFGRENEQFF
TRBJ2-5,TRBV10-3,14,NA,CAIRSGQGAREQYF
TRBJ2-3,TRBV7-3,15,NA,CASSAQMSSIDTQYF
TRBJ2-7,TRBV27,17,once,CASSPHQTSGSSYEQYF
TRBJ2-4,TRBV28,15,NA,CASSSGGTPKNIQYF
TRBJ2-1,TRBV2,13,NA,CASSEQGFNEQFF
TRBJ2-3,TRBV5-4,17,NA,CASSTRSGTSGSDTQYF
TRBJ1-1,TRBV28,12,NA,CASSTGDTEAFF
TRBJ2-5,TRBV29-1,12,NA,CSVGGHEETQYF
TRBJ1-2,TRBV19,14,once,CASSRGQGEKGYTF